Listed here are 9 T cell receptor beta chains from one sample, sequenced in a study of cytomegalovirus exposure and HLA in healthy donors. The PCR used 60 Vbeta and 13 Jbeta primers. The data were produced by immunoSEQ multiplex PCR, yet TCRdb's version contains in-frame clones alone and is incomplete. The table shows 130,000 to 150,000 clones, with over 60% occurring only once. Source material: PBMCs. The source of these receptors is a woman aged 45-65 years in good health and CMV-seronegative.

The chain uses TRBV5-4 and TRBJ2-5, with D maybe TRBD1 (6 bases). Germline lookup yields CDR1 SGHNT and CDR2 YYREEE (reference sequence). Trimming took off 1 base at V and 3 bases at J, with 13 bases between the two ends. The CDR3 loop spans 15 amino acids. CDR3 DNA sequence: TGTGCCAGCAGCTTGAGGGGGATAAATAAAGAGACCCAGTACTTC. This gives the protein CASSLRGINKETQYF. Based on the CDR3 plus reference TRBV5-4 and TRBJ2-5, the full variable domain is ETGVTQSPTHLIKTRGQQVTLRCSSQSGHNTVSWYQQALGQGPQFIFQYYREEENGRGNFPPRFSGLQFPNYSSELNVNALELDDSALYLCASSLRGINKETQYFGPGTRLLVL.

The chain is built from TRBV5-4 and TRBJ2-3, with 9 bases aligning to TRBD2. The V gene end was trimmed by 4 bases and the J gene end by 3 bases; junction bases not matched to a gene: 9. Per germline, CDR1 SGHNT and CDR2 YYREEE (reference sequence). The CDR3 is 16 residues long. The CDR3 DNA reads as TGTGCCAGCAGCACCAAACTAGCGGGCGGGACAGATACGCAGTATTTT. Translated, it gives CASSTKLAGGTDTQYF.

V and J are TRBV7-9 and TRBJ2-7; D is perhaps TRBD1 (6 bases). Trimming removed 5 bases at V and 4 bases at J, with 9 bases between. The CDR3 length is 12 residues. The germline gives CDR1 SEHNR, CDR2 FQNEAQ (reference sequence). The CDR3 spells CASSVTGYEQYF. The CDR3 DNA reads TGTGCCAGCAGCGTCACAGGGTACGAGCAGTACTTC.

V usage is TRBV19 and J usage is TRBJ1-2; D gene uncertain. This CDR3 contains 13 residues. With 4 bases removed from V and 8 bases from J, the gap between germline ends came to 14 bases. Germline CDR1 LNHDA, CDR2 SQIVND (reference sequence). The CDR3 protein is CASSKNSYSGYTF. The CDR3 nucleotides are TGTGCCAGTAGTAAGAATTCCTACAGCGGCTACACCTTC.

Regarding this clone: A junction end diverges from the germline sequence, so it may reflect a read error. The sample carries other DNA sequences with the same CDR3. The V gene is TRBV6-4, the J gene TRBJ2-7; D remains unclear. CDR3 length: 14 amino acids. CDR1 is MRHNA, CDR2 SNTAGT, per germline. CDR3 amino acids: CASSEYGSSYEQYF. DNA of the CDR3: TGTGCCAGCAGTGAATACGGTTCCTCCTATGAGCAGTACTTC.

CDR3 sequence (DNA): TGCGCCAGCAGCTTGAACCGGGAAGAGACCCAGTACTTC. This encodes CASSLNREETQYF. The V and J genes are TRBV5-1 and TRBJ2-5; no reliable D call. Per the germline V gene, CDR1 is SGHRS and CDR2 is YFSETQ. Trimming cost V 1 base and J 3 bases, with 7 bases left between them. The CDR3 totals 13 residues.

The rearrangement joins TRBV5-1 to TRBJ1-1; TRBD1 aligns across 11 bases. The germline gives CDR1 SGHRS, CDR2 YFSETQ. V was pared by 4 bases and J by 4 bases, with 6 bases of the junction left unmatched. The CDR3 covers 15 residues. The CDR3 DNA reads as TGCGCCAGCAGCAGGACAGGGGGCTTGGGCACTGAAGCTTTCTTT. It encodes CASSRTGGLGTEAFF.

There are a few counts of this clone. The V and J genes are TRBV27 and TRBJ1-1, with D hard to call. This CDR3 has 16 amino acids. V was cut by 4 bases and J by 0 bases, with 15 bases left in between. The germline V gene has CDR1 MNHEY and CDR2 SMNVEV (reference sequence). The CDR3 nucleotides are TGTGCCAGCAGTTCCGGGTGGAGCGATATGAACACTGAAGCTTTCTTT. As protein: CASSSGWSDMNTEAFF.

As for this clone: A read error may account for a junction end that differs from germline. The same CDR3 can be traced to other DNA sequences in this sample. V usage is TRBV19 and J usage is TRBJ2-3; weak D call: TRBD2 (6 bases). Germline-derived CDR1 and CDR2 are LNHDA and SQIVND (reference sequence). This CDR3 has 15 amino acids. Written as DNA, the CDR3 is TGTGCCAGCAGTATAGCGGACTCCCTTCAAGATACGCAGTATTTT. It yields the protein CASSIADSLQDTQYF.